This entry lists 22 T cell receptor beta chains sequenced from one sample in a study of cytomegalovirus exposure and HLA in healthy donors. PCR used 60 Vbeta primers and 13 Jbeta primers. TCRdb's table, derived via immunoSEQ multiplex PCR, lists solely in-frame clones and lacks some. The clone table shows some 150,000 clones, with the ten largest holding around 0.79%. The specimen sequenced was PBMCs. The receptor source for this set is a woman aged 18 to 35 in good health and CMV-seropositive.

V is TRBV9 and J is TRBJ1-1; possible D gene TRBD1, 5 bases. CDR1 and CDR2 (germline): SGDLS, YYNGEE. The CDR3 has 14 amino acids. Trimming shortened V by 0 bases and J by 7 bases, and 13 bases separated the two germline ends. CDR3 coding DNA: TGTGCCAGCAGCGTAGGGGGCGCATTGGTTGAAGCTTTCTTT. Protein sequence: CASSVGGALVEAFF.

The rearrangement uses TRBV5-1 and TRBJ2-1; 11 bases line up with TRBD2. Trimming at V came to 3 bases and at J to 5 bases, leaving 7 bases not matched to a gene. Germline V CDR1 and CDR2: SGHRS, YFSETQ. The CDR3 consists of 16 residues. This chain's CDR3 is CASSSQLAGENNEQFF. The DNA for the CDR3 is TGCGCCAGCAGCTCACAACTAGCGGGAGAAAACAATGAGCAGTTCTTC.

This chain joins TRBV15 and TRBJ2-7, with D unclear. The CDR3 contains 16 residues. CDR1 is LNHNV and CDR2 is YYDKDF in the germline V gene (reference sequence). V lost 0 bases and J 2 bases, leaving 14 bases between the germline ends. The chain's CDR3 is CATSRDWAATTYEQYF. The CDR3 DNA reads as TGTGCCACCAGCAGAGATTGGGCAGCTACGACCTACGAGCAGTACTTC.

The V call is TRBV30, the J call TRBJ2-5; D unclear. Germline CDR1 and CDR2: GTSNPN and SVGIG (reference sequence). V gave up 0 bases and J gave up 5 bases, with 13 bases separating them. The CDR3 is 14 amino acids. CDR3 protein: CAWSVRVGFETQYF. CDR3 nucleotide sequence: TGTGCCTGGAGTGTACGGGTTGGCTTTGAGACCCAGTACTTC.

In nucleotides, the CDR3 is TGTGCCAGCAGCTCCACTAGCTCCTACGAGCAGTACTTC. Translated, it gives CASSSTSSYEQYF. The V gene is TRBV5-6, the J gene TRBJ2-7, with D maybe TRBD2 (5 bases). Germline CDR1 and CDR2: SGHDT and YYEEEE. The CDR3 contains 13 residues. Trimming cost V 3 bases and J 0 bases, with 7 bases left between them.

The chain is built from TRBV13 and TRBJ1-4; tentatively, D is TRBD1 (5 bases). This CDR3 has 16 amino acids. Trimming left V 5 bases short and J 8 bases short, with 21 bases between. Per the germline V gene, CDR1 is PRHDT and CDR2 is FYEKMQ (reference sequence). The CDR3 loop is CASSPGSGGVREKLFF. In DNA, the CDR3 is TGTGCCAGCAGCCCCGGGAGCGGGGGTGTCAGGGAAAAACTGTTTTTT.

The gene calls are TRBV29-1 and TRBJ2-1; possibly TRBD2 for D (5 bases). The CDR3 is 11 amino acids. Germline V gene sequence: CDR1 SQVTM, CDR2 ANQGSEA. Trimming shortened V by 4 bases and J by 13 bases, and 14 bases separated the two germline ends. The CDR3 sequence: CSVGGDSIQFF. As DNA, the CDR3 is TGCAGCGTTGGGGGAGACTCGATCCAGTTCTTC.

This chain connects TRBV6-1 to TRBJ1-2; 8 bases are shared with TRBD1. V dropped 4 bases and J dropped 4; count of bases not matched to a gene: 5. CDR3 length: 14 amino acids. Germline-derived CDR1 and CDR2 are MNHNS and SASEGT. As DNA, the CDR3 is TGTGCCAGCAGTGCGGACAGGGCTGTCTATGGCTACACCTTC. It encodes CASSADRAVYGYTF.

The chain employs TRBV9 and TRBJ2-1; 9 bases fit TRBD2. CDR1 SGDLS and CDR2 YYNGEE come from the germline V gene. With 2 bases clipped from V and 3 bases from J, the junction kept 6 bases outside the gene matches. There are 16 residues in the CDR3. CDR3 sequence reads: CASSVGSGGYYNEQFF. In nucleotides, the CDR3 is TGTGCCAGCAGCGTTGGAAGCGGGGGGTACTACAATGAGCAGTTCTTC.

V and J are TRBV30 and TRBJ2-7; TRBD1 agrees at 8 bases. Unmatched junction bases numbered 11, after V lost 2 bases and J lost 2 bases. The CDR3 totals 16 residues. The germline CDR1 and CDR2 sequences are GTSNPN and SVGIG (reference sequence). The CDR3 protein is CAWSRGAGGSTYEQYF. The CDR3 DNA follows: TGTGCCTGGAGTAGAGGGGCAGGGGGCTCCACCTACGAGCAGTACTTC.

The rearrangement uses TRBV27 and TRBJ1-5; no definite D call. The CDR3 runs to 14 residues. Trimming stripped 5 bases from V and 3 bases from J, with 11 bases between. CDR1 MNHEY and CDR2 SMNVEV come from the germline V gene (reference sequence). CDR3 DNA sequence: TGTGCCAGCAGTCCATCAGGTTCCAATCAGCCCCAGCATTTT. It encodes CASSPSGSNQPQHF.

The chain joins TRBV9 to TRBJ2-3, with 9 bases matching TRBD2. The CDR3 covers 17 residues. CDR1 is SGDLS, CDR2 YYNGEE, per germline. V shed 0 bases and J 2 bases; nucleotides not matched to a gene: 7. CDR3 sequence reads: CASSVEALAGYTDTQYF. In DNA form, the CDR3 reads TGTGCCAGCAGCGTAGAGGCCCTAGCGGGGTACACAGATACGCAGTATTTT.

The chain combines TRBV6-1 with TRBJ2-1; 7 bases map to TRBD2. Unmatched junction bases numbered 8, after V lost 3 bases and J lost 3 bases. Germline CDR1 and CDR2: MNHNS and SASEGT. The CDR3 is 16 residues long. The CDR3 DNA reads TGTGCCAGCAGTGACACTTGGCGGGAGATCTACAATGAGCAGTTCTTC. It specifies CASSDTWREIYNEQFF.

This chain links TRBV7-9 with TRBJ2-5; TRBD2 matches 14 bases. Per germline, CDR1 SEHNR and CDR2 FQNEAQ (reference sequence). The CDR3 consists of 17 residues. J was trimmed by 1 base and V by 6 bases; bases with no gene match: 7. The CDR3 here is CASRTGTSGGVQETQYF. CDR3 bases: TGTGCCAGCAGGACTGGGACTAGCGGGGGAGTCCAAGAGACCCAGTACTTC.

In nucleotides, the CDR3 is TGTGCCAGCAGCCCACAGGGGGATGGCTACACCTTC. It yields the protein CASSPQGDGYTF. The rearrangement uses TRBV6-5 and TRBJ1-2; 8 bases map to TRBD1. The CDR3 spans 12 residues. With V trimmed by 6 bases and J by 6 bases, 3 bases remained unmatched. Germline CDR1 MNHEY, CDR2 SVGAGI.

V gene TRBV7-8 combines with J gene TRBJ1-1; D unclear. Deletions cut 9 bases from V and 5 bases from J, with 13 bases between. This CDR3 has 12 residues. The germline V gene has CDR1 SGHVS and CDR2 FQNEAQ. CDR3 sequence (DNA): TGTGCCAGTAGTCGTGCCGAAACTGAAGCTTTCTTT. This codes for CASSRAETEAFF.

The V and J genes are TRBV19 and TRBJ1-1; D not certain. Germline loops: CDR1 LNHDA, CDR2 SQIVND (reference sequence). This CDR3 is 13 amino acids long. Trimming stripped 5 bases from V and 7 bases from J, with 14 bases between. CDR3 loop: CASSSGIKYEAFF. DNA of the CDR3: TGTGCCAGTAGTTCAGGTATCAAGTATGAAGCTTTCTTT.

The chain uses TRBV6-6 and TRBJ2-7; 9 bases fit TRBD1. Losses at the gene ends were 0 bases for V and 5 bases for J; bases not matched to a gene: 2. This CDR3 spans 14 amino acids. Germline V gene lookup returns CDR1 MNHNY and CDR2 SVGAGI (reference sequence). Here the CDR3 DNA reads TGTGCCAGCAGTTACTCACAGGGGGCTAACGAGCAGTACTTC. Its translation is CASSYSQGANEQYF.

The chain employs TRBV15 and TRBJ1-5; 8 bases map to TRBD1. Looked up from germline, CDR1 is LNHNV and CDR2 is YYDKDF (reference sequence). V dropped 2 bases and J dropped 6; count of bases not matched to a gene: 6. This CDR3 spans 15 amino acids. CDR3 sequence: CATSRPGQGSQPQHF. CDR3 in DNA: TGTGCCACCAGCAGACCAGGACAGGGCAGTCAGCCCCAGCATTTT.

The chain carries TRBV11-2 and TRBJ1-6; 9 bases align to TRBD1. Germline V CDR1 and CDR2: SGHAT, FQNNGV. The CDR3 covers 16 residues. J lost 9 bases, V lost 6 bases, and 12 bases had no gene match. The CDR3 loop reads CASSYDRGKQGSPLHF. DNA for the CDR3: TGTGCCAGCAGTTATGACAGGGGGAAACAGGGTTCACCCCTCCACTTT. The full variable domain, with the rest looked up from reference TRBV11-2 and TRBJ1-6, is EAGVAQSPRYKIIEKRQSVAFWCNPISGHATLYWYQQILGQGPKLLIQFQNNGVVDDSQLPKDRFSAERLKGVDSTLKIQPAKLEDSAVYLCASSYDRGKQGSPLHFGNGTRLTVT.

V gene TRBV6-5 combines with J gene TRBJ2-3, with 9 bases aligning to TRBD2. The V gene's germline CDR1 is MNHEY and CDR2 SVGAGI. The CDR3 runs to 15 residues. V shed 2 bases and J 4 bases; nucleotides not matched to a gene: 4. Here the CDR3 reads CASSYGGGAADTQYF. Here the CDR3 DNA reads TGTGCCAGCAGTTACGGCGGGGGGGCGGCAGATACGCAGTATTTT.

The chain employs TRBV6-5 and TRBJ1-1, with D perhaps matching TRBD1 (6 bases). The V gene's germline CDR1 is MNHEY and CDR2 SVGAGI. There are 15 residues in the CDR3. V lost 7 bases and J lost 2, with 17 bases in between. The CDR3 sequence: CASTHPRGGNTEAFF. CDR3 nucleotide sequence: TGTGCCAGCACTCACCCGAGGGGGGGAAACACTGAAGCTTTCTTT.